This TCR beta chain emerged from a study of vaccination effects on CD4 cells after COVID-19. Turning to the study itself: Viral peptide pools were used in the ViraFEST assay to expand antigen-specific CD4+ T cells, and sequencing came afterward. Broader study findings: In the study, convalescent patients were few, and early post-infection timepoints were absent.

Remarks on this clone: Its antigen is not known.

The authors isolated CD4+ T cells after about eleven days of culture. Nucleocapsid antibody tests were negative, and the vaccine recipients had no prior SARS-CoV-2 infection. The length of the CDR3 is 15 residues. Trimming left V 4 bases short and J 9 bases short, with 18 bases between. The germline V gene encodes CDR1 LGHNA and CDR2 YNFKEQ. Clones were sequenced by immunoSEQ multiplex PCR, and TCRdb holds only the in-frame ones, with some missing. This table has tens of thousands of clones, roughly two thirds appearing once. The chain is built from TRBV4-2 and TRBJ2-2, with D tentatively TRBD2 (6 bases). The sequence came from a human donor who received a COVID-19 vaccine. This material consisted of CD4+ T cells from PBMCs cultured without peptide, taken before COVID-19 vaccination. The CDR3 spells CASSRWEDMSRELFF. The CDR3 DNA follows: TGTGCCAGCAGCCGCTGGGAGGATATGAGCAGGGAGCTGTTTTTT.